This TCR beta chain originates from a study of blood T cell repertoires in COVID-19. Study-wide background: Specimens from acute and convalescent COVID-19 originated in the United States, Italy and Spain. In each case, the material was cDNA or gDNA derived from T cells, B-cell-depleted T cells, or PBMCs.

V lost 4 bases, J lost 2 bases, and 4 bases stayed unmatched. The V gene's germline CDR1 is MNHEY and CDR2 SVGAGI. The CDR3 is 15 residues long. In the original processing: Amplification of reference gene primers provided the estimated nucleated cell counts. Assay: immunoSEQ multiplex PCR; the TCRdb copy retains only in-frame clones and omits some. The D gene and trimming were derived from the DNA, and the V and J assignments and clone size from that table. The sample carries about 210,000 clones, around 91% recorded once. This chain links TRBV6-5 with TRBJ2-1, with TRBD1 identical over 8 bases. This clonotype was sampled from a woman in her forties with acute or convalescent COVID-19. The sequenced sample consisted of peripheral blood. Here the CDR3 DNA reads TGTGCCAGCAGTTGGACGACAGGGGCCTACAATGAGCAGTTCTTC. This codes for CASSWTTGAYNEQFF.